The 2 T cell receptor beta chains below were found in one sample sequenced in a study of technical replicates of blood from a few donors. Assay used: immunoSEQ multiplex PCR; TCRdb lists only in-frame clones, some missing. The data show around 50,000 clones, around nine tenths seen once. Sample: PBMCs. Receptors originate from a human donor in good health. Some clones in this sample may be carry-over from other donors' samples.

The chain combines TRBV30 with TRBJ1-5, with a weak D call TRBD1 (6 bases). Germline assignment: CDR1 GTSNPN and CDR2 SVGIG (reference sequence). V gave up 6 bases and J gave up 4 bases, with 16 bases separating them. The CDR3 spans 14 residues. The CDR3 sequence: CACATGTPNQPQHF. In DNA, the CDR3 is TGTGCCTGCGCTACCGGGACACCTAATCAGCCCCAGCATTTT.

The chain couples TRBV11-1 to TRBJ1-2; TRBD1 aligns across 8 bases. Germline V gene lookup returns CDR1 SGHAT and CDR2 FQDESV (reference sequence). Trimming took 5 bases from V and 4 from J; bases not matched to a gene: 6. The CDR3 is 14 residues long. The chain's CDR3 is CASSMETGGYGYTF. The DNA for the CDR3 is TGTGCCAGCAGCATGGAAACAGGGGGCTATGGCTACACCTTC.